This T cell receptor beta chain was sequenced for a study of cytomegalovirus exposure and HLA in healthy donors. This clone was counted a few times. What it recognizes is unknown. PCR was performed using 60 Vbeta and 13 Jbeta primers. Per the authors' pipeline: In a later analysis, of roughly 83 million unique beta chains, approximately 10 million appeared in at least two donors. Method: immunoSEQ multiplex PCR; TCRdb's copy keeps in-frame clones and lacks some. V and J calls and clone size are those listed in that table; D and trimming were worked out from the DNA. The table lists about 180,000 clones, 80% of them singletons, with 1.9% in the top ten. The CDR3 covers 15 residues. Trimming took 2 bases from V and 1 from J, leaving 12 bases between them. The germline gives CDR1 SGDLS, CDR2 YYNGEE. Notes on the study in general: Presence/absence analyses treated sequencing depth as roughly uniform across donors. Later analysis revealed greater clonal expansion in HLA-associated TCR beta chains than in equally common others. Later genetic work tied a missense DCLRE1C variant to beta-chain V and J trimming.

The receptor was derived from a woman in her 30s in good health and CMV-seronegative. The sample taken for sequencing was PBMCs. The chain combines TRBV9 with TRBJ1-1; TRBD1 is a possible D gene (6 bases). The CDR3 here is CASSVRGAPNTEAFF. The DNA of the CDR3 is TGTGCCAGCAGCGTCCGGGGGGCCCCGAACACTGAAGCTTTCTTT.